The 27 T cell receptor beta chains given below trace back to one sample, sequenced in a study of T cells in Graves' hyperthyroidism and ophthalmopathy. What was amplified from RNA transcripts were TCR beta CDR3 regions. Researchers ran a first-round RT-PCR on the TCR CDR3 using the HTBI primer set. One entry per CDR3 protein, called by TCRdb with MiXCR from the multiplex PCR reads. The data contain over 350,000 distinct CDR3 sequences, over 12% of them singletons. Sequencing was carried out using blood. Receptor source: a man aged 50 to 60 with Graves' ophthalmopathy.

This clonotype was observed many times. The chain links TRBV6-6 to TRBJ2-7; the match to TRBD2 covers 8 bases. J was trimmed by 5 bases and V by 0 bases; bases with no gene match: 12. Germline values: CDR1 MNHNY, CDR2 SVGAGI (reference sequence). The CDR3 runs 17 residues. CDR3 amino acids: CASSYSPAAGGEHEQYF. For the CDR3, the DNA is TGTGCCAGCAGTTACTCCCCGGCCGCGGGAGGCGAACACGAGCAGTACTTC.

This chain uses TRBV29-1 with TRBJ2-6, with a tentative D call TRBD1 (6 bases). Trimming removed 6 bases at V and 3 bases at J, with 12 bases between. The germline V gene has CDR1 SQVTM and CDR2 ANQGSEA. This CDR3 has 14 amino acids. The CDR3 DNA follows: TGCAGCGTAGCGGACAGTGGTGGGGCCAACGTCCTGACTTTC. As protein: CSVADSGGANVLTF.

About this clonotype: A read error may explain this, as a much larger clone is one base away. The V and J genes are TRBV29-1 and TRBJ2-7; a weak D match, TRBD1 (5 bases). Trimming took 6 bases from V and 0 from J, leaving 12 bases between them. Germline values: CDR1 SQVTM, CDR2 ANQGSEA. The CDR3 is 13 amino acids. The DNA for the CDR3 is TGCAGCGTAAGACAGCTAAGCTCCTACGAGCAGTACTTC. This gives the protein CSVRQLSSYEQYF.

Worth noting for this clonotype: This sequence may be a read error, since a much larger clone differs from it by one base. Lacking the conserved final phenylalanine or tryptophan, this CDR3 likely reflects a read error. It is unclear where the CDR3 begins or ends on the DNA, so no DNA is shown, and the CDR3 is as TCRdb lists it. CDR3 region: CASRAGGAGTEASL. The chain employs TRBV2 and TRBJ1-1; TRBD1, as called in the table, went unchecked against the DNA. CDR1 and CDR2 (germline): SNHLY, FYNNEI. The CDR3 has 14 residues if both end residues are counted.

This clonotype was seen many times. The V call is TRBV6-1, the J call TRBJ2-3, with 16 bases aligning to TRBD2. Germline CDR1 reads MNHNS; CDR2 reads SASEGT. CDR3 length: 18 amino acids. Losses at the gene ends were 2 bases for V and 3 bases for J; bases not matched to a gene: 5. The DNA of the CDR3 is TGTGCCAGCAGTGAATGGGGACTAGCGGGAGGGTTGACAGATACGCAGTATTTT. Protein sequence: CASSEWGLAGGLTDTQYF.

This clonotype was counted only a few times. The chain's CDR3 is CASSLFGLAGGGNEQFF. CDR3 nucleotide sequence: TGCGCCAGCAGCTTGTTCGGACTAGCGGGAGGGGGTAATGAGCAGTTCTTC. V and J are TRBV5-1 and TRBJ2-1; 15 bases are a match to TRBD2. Unmatched junction bases numbered 6, after V lost 1 base and J lost 7 bases. Germline CDR1 reads SGHRS; CDR2 reads YFSETQ. The CDR3 covers 17 residues.

There are a few counts of this clonotype. Germline and junction disagree at one end, which may indicate a read error. The CDR3 region is CSVEVIRNTGELFF. The CDR3 bases are TGCAGCGTCGAAGTGATCAGGAACACCGGGGAGCTGTTTTTT. The gene calls are TRBV29-1 and TRBJ2-2; unclear D gene. The germline V gene encodes CDR1 SQVTM and CDR2 ANQGSEA. The CDR3 totals 14 residues.

Only a few counts were recorded for this clonotype. V and J are TRBV20-1 and TRBJ2-3, with D perhaps matching TRBD2 (5 bases). Trimming removed 2 bases at V and 1 base at J, with 7 bases between. The CDR3 has 13 amino acids. Germline CDR1 DFQATT, CDR2 SNEGSKA (reference sequence). CDR3 sequence: CSARYGGTDTQYF. DNA for the CDR3: TGCAGTGCTAGATACGGGGGCACAGATACGCAGTATTTT.

In this sample, this clonotype turned up many times. The V gene is TRBV20-1, the J gene TRBJ2-5; D gene uncertain. CDR1 DFQATT and CDR2 SNEGSKA come from the germline V gene (reference sequence). Trimming took off 3 bases at V and 0 bases at J, with 11 bases between the two ends. The CDR3 runs 14 residues. The CDR3 here is CSASSLANQETQYF. Here the CDR3 DNA reads TGCAGTGCTAGCTCCTTGGCGAACCAAGAGACCCAGTACTTC.

This clonotype was recorded many times. V usage is TRBV20-1 and J usage is TRBJ2-2; TRBD2 matches 8 bases. V dropped 2 bases and J dropped 6; count of bases not matched to a gene: 14. CDR1 DFQATT and CDR2 SNEGSKA come from the germline V gene (reference sequence). CDR3 size: 17 residues. CDR3 DNA: TGCAGTGCTAGATCCATAAACAGCGGGGGTGGCGCCGGGGAGCTGTTTTTT. Translation gives CSARSINSGGGAGELFF.

This clonotype was seen repeatedly, ten times or more. The chain couples TRBV6-5 to TRBJ1-1, with a weak D call TRBD1 (5 bases). Germline CDR1 MNHEY, CDR2 SVGAGI. This CDR3 has 17 residues. Trimming shortened V by 2 bases and J by 4 bases, and 20 bases separated the two germline ends. CDR3 sequence: CASSYGVTAARFTEAFF. The CDR3 nucleotides read TGTGCCAGCAGTTACGGGGTGACAGCTGCAAGATTCACTGAAGCTTTCTTT.

This rearrangement joins TRBV19 to TRBJ2-7, with 13 bases fitting TRBD2. The junction had 2 bases not matched to a gene; V was cut back by 3 bases and J by 3 bases. Germline V gene data show CDR1 as LNHDA and CDR2 as SQIVND (reference sequence). The CDR3 is 15 amino acids. The chain's CDR3 is CASSMGTSGNYEQYF. In DNA, the CDR3 is TGTGCCAGTAGTATGGGGACTAGCGGGAACTACGAGCAGTACTTC.

This clonotype was seen at least ten times. The CDR3, as DNA: TGTGCCAGCTCGCTCACGGGACAGACCTACGAGCAGTACTTC. Residues: CASSLTGQTYEQYF. The V and J genes are TRBV18 and TRBJ2-7; 7 nucleotides match TRBD1. The V gene end was trimmed by 6 bases and the J gene end by 2 bases; junction bases not matched to a gene: 7. The CDR3 loop spans 14 amino acids. CDR1 and CDR2 (germline): KGHSH, LQKENI.

This clonotype was seen repeatedly, ten times or more. The chain combines TRBV2 with TRBJ2-1, with 7 nucleotides matching TRBD2. This CDR3 region has 14 residues. The J segment lost 6 bases and the V segment lost 3 bases, leaving 5 bases of the junction unmatched. CDR1 and CDR2 (germline): SNHLY, FYNNEI. The CDR3 region is CASSEGRELNEQFF. CDR3 bases: TGTGCCAGCAGTGAGGGGCGGGAGCTCAATGAGCAGTTCTTC.

Many counts were recorded for this clonotype. The chain employs TRBV24-1 and TRBJ2-3; the D gene could be TRBD1 or TRBD2 (5 bases each). Between the trimmed V and J ends, which lost 4 bases and 7 bases, there was a span of 14 bases. The germline CDR1 and CDR2 sequences are KGHDR and SFDVKD. The CDR3 has 14 residues. Here the CDR3 DNA reads TGTGCCACCAGTGACGTCGGGAAGGGGAATACGCAGTATTTT. This translates into CATSDVGKGNTQYF.

This clonotype was counted ten times or more. The chain uses TRBV28 and TRBJ2-7; the D is unclear. The CDR3 covers 14 residues. Trimming pared 7 bases from V and 0 bases from J, leaving 13 bases between. Germline V gene lookup returns CDR1 MDHEN and CDR2 SYDVKM. The CDR3: CASNPSQISYEQYF. The CDR3 DNA reads TGTGCCAGCAACCCCAGCCAGATCTCCTACGAGCAGTACTTC.

The chain links TRBV10-3 to TRBJ1-2, with 12 bases that match TRBD1. Germline-derived CDR1 and CDR2 are ENHRY and SYGVKD. The junction had 3 bases not matched to a gene; V was cut back by 0 bases and J by 4 bases. The CDR3 has 16 residues. CDR3 protein: CAISESGTGGSYGYTF. In nucleotides, the CDR3 is TGTGCCATCAGTGAGTCGGGGACAGGGGGCTCCTATGGCTACACCTTC.

The sample holds many counts of this clonotype. This sequence joins TRBV2 and TRBJ2-1, with D perhaps matching TRBD1 (5 bases). V was clipped by 8 bases and J by 8 bases, with 19 bases between them. Germline V gene sequence: CDR1 SNHLY, CDR2 FYNNEI. This CDR3 is 14 amino acids long. The CDR3 sequence: CASDFYRGVDEQFF. CDR3 sequence (DNA): TGTGCCAGCGATTTTTATAGGGGCGTCGATGAGCAGTTCTTC.

This sequence joins TRBV20-1 and TRBJ1-5; unclear D gene. Germline V gene data show CDR1 as DFQATT and CDR2 as SNEGSKA (reference sequence). This CDR3 spans 12 amino acids. V lost 3 bases and J 7 bases, leaving 10 bases between the germline ends. The CDR3 region has the DNA TGCAGTGCTAGCTCTGGCATACAGCCCCAGCATTTT. It is translated as CSASSGIQPQHF.

This chain connects TRBV7-9 to TRBJ2-1, with TRBD2 matching over 7 bases. The CDR3 covers 13 residues. V lost 1 base and J lost 10; bases outside the gene matches: 4. From germline, CDR1 is SEHNR and CDR2 FQNEAQ (reference sequence). The CDR3 here is CASSLVPGLEQFF. As DNA, the CDR3 is TGTGCCAGCAGCTTAGTACCGGGACTAGAGCAGTTCTTC.

This clonotype was recorded many times. V gene TRBV5-8 combines with J gene TRBJ2-4; D is uncertain. The V end lost 3 bases, the J end lost 0 bases, and 13 bases lay between the germline ends. The CDR3 totals 16 residues. Germline loops: CDR1 SGHTS, CDR2 YDEGEE. DNA of the CDR3: TGTGCCAGCAGCTCGCTACCCCTGGGAGCCAAAAACATTCAGTACTTC. It translates to CASSSLPLGAKNIQYF.

The V and J genes are TRBV7-3 and TRBJ2-5; 10 nucleotides line up with TRBD1. The CDR3 covers 15 residues. The V segment lost 3 bases and the J segment 5 bases; nucleotides outside the gene matches: 6. Germline V gene sequence: CDR1 SGHTA, CDR2 FQGTGA. The CDR3 DNA reads as TGTGCCAGCAGCTTCGTGACAGGGGGCGGGGAGACCCAGTACTTC. It encodes CASSFVTGGGETQYF.

Many counts were recorded for this clonotype. V and J are TRBV3-1 and TRBJ2-7; TRBD2 matches at 12 bases. The CDR3 totals 15 residues. Per germline, CDR1 LGHDT and CDR2 YNNKEL (reference sequence). V shed 3 bases, J shed 5 bases, and the junction held 5 bases outside the gene matches. The CDR3 sequence is CASSQRTSGIHEQYF. The CDR3 DNA sequence: TGTGCCAGCAGCCAGAGGACTAGCGGGATCCACGAGCAGTACTTC.

The rearrangement joins TRBV11-2 to TRBJ1-2, with a possible D match to TRBD1 (6 bases). V was pared by 5 bases and J by 8 bases, with 18 bases between. The CDR3 has 14 residues. CDR1 and CDR2 (germline): SGHAT, FQNNGV. The CDR3 loop is CASSQGDGGLGYTF. CDR3 bases: TGTGCCAGCAGCCAAGGGGACGGGGGGCTGGGCTACACCTTC.

This clonotype was observed a few times. CDR3 sequence reads: CSVEGTGLNTGELFF. CDR3 nucleotide sequence: TGCAGCGTTGAAGGGACAGGGCTTAACACCGGGGAGCTGTTTTTT. J is TRBJ2-2 and V is TRBV29-1; TRBD1 aligns across 8 bases. Germline V gene lookup returns CDR1 SQVTM and CDR2 ANQGSEA. This CDR3 is 15 amino acids long. Trimming removed 1 base from V and 2 bases from J; junction bases left unmatched: 3.

This clonotype was seen ten or more times. The chain carries TRBV12-3 or TRBV12-4 and TRBJ2-1; 13 bases align to TRBD2. J was trimmed by 6 bases and V by 5 bases; bases with no gene match: 7. The CDR3 consists of 16 residues. CDR3 DNA: TGTGCCAGCAGTGGCGGACTAGCGGGAGCTCTCAATGAGCAGTTCTTC. This translates into CASSGGLAGALNEQFF.

Points on this clonotype: This sequence may be a read error, since a much larger clone differs from it by one base. The genes are TRBV5-1 and TRBJ2-1, with no clear D. The CDR3 sequence is 13 residues long. Per the germline V gene, CDR1 is SGHRS and CDR2 is YFSETQ. The V end lost 3 bases, the J end lost 10 bases, and 14 bases lay between the germline ends. CDR3 sequence: CASSSIPDREQFF. In DNA form, the CDR3 reads TGCGCCAGCAGCTCTATCCCAGATCGCGAGCAGTTCTTC.